One sample yielded the 2 T cell receptor beta chains listed below, sequenced in a study of response to subunit inactivated influenza vaccine. In TCRdb, the RT-PCR reads were re-called with MiXCR into one record per CDR3 protein. The repertoire includes about 540,000 distinct CDR3 sequences, around a quarter of them detected once, and 2.5% to 3% sits in the top ten. Another study also made use of these data, one on T cells expressing NK-cell markers. According to that study: Libraries used 5'RACE template switching adding universal primer site and UMIs.

Sequenced material: CD4+ T cells sorted from PBMCs, taken about 12 days after vaccination. The source is a man over 45 who received an inactivated influenza vaccine.

This clonotype was counted only a few times. The V call is TRBV4-1, the J call TRBJ2-5; the match to TRBD2 covers 12 bases. Germline V gene data show CDR1 as MGHRA and CDR2 as YSYEKL. CDR3 length: 18 amino acids. J gave up 0 bases and V 3 bases, and 8 bases lay outside the gene matches. CDR3 region: CASSHVLAGGADQETQYF. The CDR3 region has the DNA TGCGCCAGCAGCCATGTACTAGCGGGGGGAGCAGACCAAGAGACCCAGTACTTC.

CDR3 bases: TGTGCCAGCAGTCCACCAGCCGGCGGGGCCAACGTCCTGACTTTC. It encodes CASSPPAGGANVLTF. The chain has TRBV28 and TRBJ2-6; D not certain. This CDR3 spans 15 amino acids. Germline V gene sequence: CDR1 MDHEN, CDR2 SYDVKM. The germline V and J ends were trimmed by 5 bases and 4 bases, with 12 bases remaining between them.